These 32 T cell receptor beta chains came from one sample sequenced in a study of cytomegalovirus exposure and HLA in healthy donors. The assay was immunoSEQ multiplex PCR, and TCRdb's table has in-frame clones only and misses some. The sample shows under 200,000 clones, 86% of them seen only once. Sequencing was done on a sample of PBMCs. The receptor source for this set is a woman aged 18-29 years in good health and CMV-seronegative.

This chain's CDR3 is CASSFFQGSTEAFF. The DNA of the CDR3 is TGTGCCAGCAGTTTTTTCCAGGGTAGCACTGAAGCTTTCTTT. The V and J genes are TRBV27 and TRBJ1-1; D might be TRBD1 (5 bases). Deletions cut 3 bases from V and 4 bases from J, with 12 bases between. Germline CDR1 and CDR2: MNHEY and SMNVEV (reference sequence). CDR3 length equals 14 residues.

This clone showed up just a few times. The V and J genes are TRBV6-5 and TRBJ1-2; the match to TRBD1 covers 7 bases. V shed 6 bases and J 7 bases; nucleotides not matched to a gene: 8. Germline V lookup: CDR1 MNHEY, CDR2 SVGAGI. There are 13 residues in the CDR3. CDR3 residues: CASRPGQAAGYTF. For the CDR3, the DNA is TGTGCCAGCAGGCCAGGACAGGCGGCTGGCTACACCTTC.

The chain joins TRBV12-5 to TRBJ2-5, with a tentative D call TRBD1 (6 bases). Trimming removed 0 bases at V and 2 bases at J, with 16 bases between. The CDR3 consists of 17 residues. CDR1 is LGHNT, CDR2 FRNRAP, per germline. The CDR3 coding sequence is TGTGCTAGTGGTTTGGTCCGAACAGGGAATCGTCAAGAGACCCAGTACTTC. Protein sequence: CASGLVRTGNRQETQYF.

This rearrangement joins TRBV30 to TRBJ2-7; 11 bases fit TRBD1. V lost 2 bases to trimming and J lost 3 bases; unmatched junction nucleotides: 3. Germline loops: CDR1 GTSNPN, CDR2 SVGIG (reference sequence). The length of the CDR3 is 14 residues. CDR3 amino acids: CAWSLGTGGYEQYF. In DNA form, the CDR3 reads TGTGCCTGGAGTTTAGGGACAGGGGGCTACGAGCAGTACTTC.

This chain links TRBV5-4 with TRBJ2-7; 7 bases align to TRBD1. The trim removed 0 bases at V and 1 base at J, leaving 7 bases unmatched. The CDR3 runs 16 residues. CDR1 is SGHNT and CDR2 is YYREEE in the germline V gene (reference sequence). CDR3 DNA: TGTGCCAGCAGCTTGGGGCGACAGGGACGATCCTACGAGCAGTACTTC. This codes for CASSLGRQGRSYEQYF.

The genes are TRBV4-1 and TRBJ2-7; 10 bases are a match to TRBD1. Germline V CDR1 and CDR2: MGHRA, YSYEKL. With 2 bases clipped from V and 4 bases from J, the junction kept 14 bases outside the gene matches. There are 18 residues in the CDR3. CDR3 DNA: TGCGCCAGCAGCCAATCCCCGACGACAGGGGGCGGACGGTACGAGCAGTACTTC. Translation: CASSQSPTTGGGRYEQYF.

With regard to this clone: A much larger clone lies one base from this, so it may be a read error. This chain joins TRBV4-3 and TRBJ1-3; the match to TRBD1 covers 7 bases. J lost 0 bases, V lost 5 bases, and 4 bases had no gene match. Germline assignment: CDR1 LGHNA and CDR2 YSLEER. This CDR3 region has 15 residues. Here the CDR3 reads CASSLGTVSGNTIYF. CDR3 nucleotide sequence: TGCGCCAGCAGCTTAGGGACAGTCTCTGGAAACACCATATATTTT.

The count of this clone is one. The V call is TRBV5-1, the J call TRBJ2-3; TRBD1 is a possible D gene (5 bases). This CDR3 is 16 amino acids long. V was trimmed by 4 bases and J by 0 bases, leaving 15 bases between them. Germline CDR1 reads SGHRS; CDR2 reads YFSETQ. The CDR3 DNA follows: TGCGCCAGCAGCGACGGATCAGGGTTTAGCACAGATACGCAGTATTTT. Translation gives CASSDGSGFSTDTQYF.

V is TRBV11-2 and J is TRBJ1-1; tentatively, D is TRBD1 (5 bases). Germline loops: CDR1 SGHAT, CDR2 FQNNGV. The CDR3 totals 16 residues. V lost 2 bases to trimming and J lost 2 bases, with 15 bases between them. The chain's CDR3 is CASSLPRQTVNTEAFF. In DNA, the CDR3 is TGTGCCAGCAGCTTACCCCGCCAGACAGTCAACACTGAAGCTTTCTTT.

This chain joins TRBV19 and TRBJ2-1, with 10 bases lining up with TRBD1. Unmatched junction bases numbered 6, after V lost 7 bases and J lost 3 bases. The CDR3 has 15 amino acids. The germline gives CDR1 LNHDA, CDR2 SQIVND (reference sequence). The CDR3 is CASMKDRGDYNEQFF. Written as DNA, the CDR3 is TGTGCCAGTATGAAGGACAGGGGGGACTACAATGAGCAGTTCTTC.

V gene TRBV9 combines with J gene TRBJ2-1, with TRBD2 matching over 10 bases. CDR1 is SGDLS and CDR2 is YYNGEE in the germline V gene. The V and J ends lost 1 base and 7 bases, in that order; junction bases with no gene match: 5. The CDR3 runs to 15 residues. In DNA, the CDR3 is TGTGCCAGCAGCGTACAAGCGGGAGGGGAAAATGAGCAGTTCTTC. The encoded protein is CASSVQAGGENEQFF.

The chain employs TRBV29-1 and TRBJ2-1; 12 bases are a match to TRBD2. This CDR3 contains 13 residues. Germline CDR1 and CDR2: SQVTM and ANQGSEA. V shed 4 bases and J 9 bases; nucleotides not matched to a gene: 4. The DNA for the CDR3 is TGCAGCGTTGCGGCTAGCGGGGGGGCTGAGCAGTTCTTC. This translates into CSVAASGGAEQFF.

The chain has TRBV19 and TRBJ2-5; possible D gene TRBD2, 5 bases. Germline CDR1 LNHDA, CDR2 SQIVND (reference sequence). The CDR3 runs 13 residues. V shed 3 bases and J shed 5 bases, with 10 bases lying between them. The CDR3 loop reads CASSIYWRETQYF. In DNA, the CDR3 is TGTGCCAGTAGTATTTACTGGAGGGAGACCCAGTACTTC.

This chain connects TRBV10-3 to TRBJ1-5; 9 positions agree with TRBD1. The V gene's germline CDR1 is ENHRY and CDR2 SYGVKD. The CDR3 covers 15 residues. The trim removed 4 bases at V and 2 bases at J, leaving 3 bases unmatched. The CDR3 loop reads CAISGTGVGNQPQHF. The CDR3 bases are TGTGCCATCAGTGGGACAGGGGTTGGCAATCAGCCCCAGCATTTT.

V gene TRBV30 combines with J gene TRBJ1-4; 10 positions match TRBD1. Trimming removed 5 bases from V and 7 bases from J; junction bases left unmatched: 7. The germline CDR1 and CDR2 sequences are GTSNPN and SVGIG (reference sequence). The CDR3 runs 14 residues. CDR3 coding DNA: TGTGCCTGGGCGACCGGGACAGGGGTTGAAAAACTGTTTTTT. It translates to CAWATGTGVEKLFF.

This clone has only one observation. The V and J genes are TRBV12-5 and TRBJ2-2; 7 nucleotides agree with TRBD1. CDR3 length equals 15 residues. V lost 4 bases, J lost 7 bases, and 9 bases stayed unmatched. The V gene's germline CDR1 is LGHNT and CDR2 FRNRAP. Here the CDR3 reads CASGSRQGMNGELFF. The CDR3 DNA reads TGTGCTAGTGGTTCCCGACAGGGAATGAACGGGGAGCTGTTTTTT.

The chain couples TRBV5-1 to TRBJ1-1; D remains unclear. The CDR3 spans 15 residues. The ends were cut back, 4 bases at V and 1 base at J, with 14 bases in the middle. Germline V lookup: CDR1 SGHRS, CDR2 YFSETQ. The chain's CDR3 is CASSPGSQENTEAFF. Written as DNA, the CDR3 is TGCGCCAGCAGCCCGGGATCTCAGGAGAACACTGAAGCTTTCTTT.

V usage is TRBV4-3 and J usage is TRBJ2-7, with D perhaps TRBD1 (6 bases). CDR1 is LGHNA and CDR2 is YSLEER in the germline V gene. V was pared by 1 base and J by 5 bases, with 12 bases between. The CDR3 contains 14 residues. The CDR3 region has the DNA TGCGCCAGCAGCCAAGGAACAGGGTGGAACGAGCAGTACTTC. It codes for CASSQGTGWNEQYF.

The chain has TRBV6-5 and TRBJ1-5, with 7 bases matching TRBD1. The V and J ends lost 9 bases and 7 bases, in that order; junction bases with no gene match: 6. This CDR3 is built from 12 residues. Per the germline V gene, CDR1 is MNHEY and CDR2 is SVGAGI. CDR3 coding DNA: TGTGCCAGTACGACAGGGAGCCAGCCCCAGCATTTT. Encoded protein: CASTTGSQPQHF.

This sequence joins TRBV4-3 and TRBJ1-1, with 8 bases aligning to TRBD1. The CDR3 covers 14 residues. Germline V gene lookup returns CDR1 LGHNA and CDR2 YSLEER. V dropped 5 bases and J dropped 0; count of bases not matched to a gene: 2. CDR3 amino acids: CASSDRGMNTEAFF. The CDR3 DNA reads as TGCGCCAGCAGCGACAGGGGCATGAACACTGAAGCTTTCTTT.

V is TRBV19 and J is TRBJ2-2; possibly TRBD2 for D (5 bases). Between the trimmed V and J ends, which lost 5 bases and 0 bases, there was a span of 10 bases. The CDR3 is made up of 15 amino acids. In germline, CDR1 is LNHDA, CDR2 SQIVND (reference sequence). CDR3 sequence (DNA): TGTGCCAGTAGTCGGGGAGAGACGAACACCGGGGAGCTGTTTTTT. Protein: CASSRGETNTGELFF.

The chain uses TRBV9 and TRBJ2-2; TRBD2 is a possible D gene (6 bases). V was cut by 1 base and J by 7 bases, with 8 bases left in between. The CDR3 extends over 13 amino acids. CDR1 SGDLS and CDR2 YYNGEE come from the germline V gene. As DNA, the CDR3 is TGTGCCAGCAGCGTATCGGGGGACGGGGAGCTGTTTTTT. Encoded protein: CASSVSGDGELFF.

The V and J genes are TRBV15 and TRBJ1-5; D unresolved. The germline V and J ends were trimmed by 0 bases and 8 bases, with 11 bases remaining between them. Germline assignment: CDR1 LNHNV and CDR2 YYDKDF (reference sequence). This CDR3 has 14 residues. For the CDR3, the DNA is TGTGCCACCAGCAGAGATTCCCCGGCGGAGCCCCAGCATTTT. Protein sequence: CATSRDSPAEPQHF.

The chain links TRBV14 to TRBJ1-1, with no clear D. CDR3 length: 15 amino acids. The germline V gene has CDR1 SGHDN and CDR2 FVKESK. V was trimmed by 0 bases and J by 1 base, leaving 9 bases between them. The CDR3 reads CASSQDVGGNTEAFF. The DNA for the CDR3 is TGTGCCAGCAGCCAAGACGTCGGCGGGAACACTGAAGCTTTCTTT.

This clone came up once. CDR3 loop: CASSLESGSRNQPQHF. Here the CDR3 DNA reads TGTGCCAGCAGCTTAGAGTCAGGTTCCCGCAATCAGCCCCAGCATTTT. This chain links TRBV7-2 with TRBJ1-5; D gene ambiguous. Germline values: CDR1 SGHTA, CDR2 FQGNSA. This CDR3 contains 16 residues. Deletions cut 1 base from V and 2 bases from J, with 12 bases between.

This chain links TRBV5-4 with TRBJ2-1; TRBD2 matches at 7 bases. Per germline, CDR1 SGHNT and CDR2 YYREEE (reference sequence). The CDR3 consists of 16 residues. J gave up 2 bases and V 5 bases, and 10 bases lay outside the gene matches. The CDR3 region is CASRSGREIAYNEQFF. Written as DNA, the CDR3 is TGTGCCAGCAGAAGCGGGCGGGAGATCGCCTACAATGAGCAGTTCTTC.

This clone has more than one count but fewer than ten. The chain recombines TRBV5-4 with TRBJ2-4; tentative D call: TRBD2 (5 bases). CDR1 and CDR2 (germline): SGHNT, YYREEE (reference sequence). With 2 bases removed from V and 2 bases from J, the gap between germline ends came to 17 bases. The length of the CDR3 is 17 residues. The CDR3 loop is CASSFQSRAGSKNIQYF. The CDR3 DNA reads TGTGCCAGCAGCTTTCAGTCGAGGGCTGGTTCCAAAAACATTCAGTACTTC. Variable domain in full (rest from reference TRBV5-4 and TRBJ2-4): ETGVTQSPTHLIKTRGQQVTLRCSSQSGHNTVSWYQQALGQGPQFIFQYYREEENGRGNFPPRFSGLQFPNYSSELNVNALELDDSALYLCASSFQSRAGSKNIQYFGAGTRLSVL.

This rearrangement joins TRBV19 to TRBJ2-1; D gene unclear. V was clipped by 3 bases and J by 5 bases, with 14 bases between them. The CDR3 is made up of 15 amino acids. Germline-derived CDR1 and CDR2 are LNHDA and SQIVND (reference sequence). The CDR3 region has the DNA TGTGCCAGTAGTATTGGCAGGCCTCCGAACAATGAGCAGTTCTTC. This sequence encodes CASSIGRPPNNEQFF.

The chain joins TRBV27 to TRBJ1-2; TRBD1 is a possible D gene (5 bases). Trimming left V 6 bases short and J 6 bases short, with 14 bases between. CDR1 MNHEY and CDR2 SMNVEV come from the germline V gene (reference sequence). CDR3 size: 13 residues. CDR3: CASRQGFVDGYTF. The CDR3 coding sequence is TGTGCCAGCAGGCAGGGATTTGTTGATGGCTACACCTTC.

The genes are TRBV5-1 and TRBJ2-1; D may be TRBD1 (6 bases). The germline V gene has CDR1 SGHRS and CDR2 YFSETQ. The CDR3 has 15 residues. The ends were cut back, 7 bases at V and 3 bases at J, with 17 bases in the middle. The DNA for the CDR3 is TGCGCCAGCGCTGGGGGCAGGGTGTACTACAATGAGCAGTTCTTC. Its translation: CASAGGRVYYNEQFF.

The genes are TRBV7-3 and TRBJ2-2; unclear D gene. The CDR3 length is 15 residues. The V and J ends lost 1 base and 4 bases respectively, with 10 bases between them. Germline V gene lookup returns CDR1 SGHTA and CDR2 FQGTGA. The CDR3 coding sequence is TGTGCCAGCAGCTTAAGGGTCCCAGGCACCGGGGAGCTGTTTTTT. Protein: CASSLRVPGTGELFF.

V is TRBV14 and J is TRBJ2-3; 9 positions agree with TRBD2. From germline, CDR1 is SGHDN and CDR2 FVKESK. This CDR3 has 16 residues. The V and J ends lost 3 bases and 2 bases, in that order; junction bases with no gene match: 6. Here the CDR3 DNA reads TGTGCCAGCAGCCATCGTGCGGGGGGGTACACAGATACGCAGTATTTT. Protein: CASSHRAGGYTDTQYF.